This TCR beta chain was recorded in a study of blood T cell repertoires in COVID-19. Study as a whole: The cDNA or gDNA used as material had been derived from T cells, B-cell-depleted T cells, or PBMCs.

The ends lost 1 base at V and 5 bases at J; junction bases unmatched: 7. This CDR3 has 17 amino acids. Germline V lookup: CDR1 LGHNA, CDR2 YNFKEQ. In the original workflow: It was from reference gene primer amplification that nucleated cell counts were estimated. Assay: immunoSEQ multiplex PCR; the TCRdb copy retains only in-frame clones and omits some. V, J and clone size are taken as reported in that table, and D and trimming were inferred from the DNA itself. The sample has fewer than 250,000 clones; around 82% are singletons. The TCR comes from a woman aged 40 to 49 with active or convalescent COVID-19. Sequencing was done on a sample of peripheral blood. The chain employs TRBV4-2 and TRBJ2-3; TRBD2 matches 12 bases. CDR3 sequence (DNA): TGTGCCAGCAGCCAAGCCGGACTAGCGGGGCTAGGAGATACGCAGTATTTT. Translation gives CASSQAGLAGLGDTQYF.